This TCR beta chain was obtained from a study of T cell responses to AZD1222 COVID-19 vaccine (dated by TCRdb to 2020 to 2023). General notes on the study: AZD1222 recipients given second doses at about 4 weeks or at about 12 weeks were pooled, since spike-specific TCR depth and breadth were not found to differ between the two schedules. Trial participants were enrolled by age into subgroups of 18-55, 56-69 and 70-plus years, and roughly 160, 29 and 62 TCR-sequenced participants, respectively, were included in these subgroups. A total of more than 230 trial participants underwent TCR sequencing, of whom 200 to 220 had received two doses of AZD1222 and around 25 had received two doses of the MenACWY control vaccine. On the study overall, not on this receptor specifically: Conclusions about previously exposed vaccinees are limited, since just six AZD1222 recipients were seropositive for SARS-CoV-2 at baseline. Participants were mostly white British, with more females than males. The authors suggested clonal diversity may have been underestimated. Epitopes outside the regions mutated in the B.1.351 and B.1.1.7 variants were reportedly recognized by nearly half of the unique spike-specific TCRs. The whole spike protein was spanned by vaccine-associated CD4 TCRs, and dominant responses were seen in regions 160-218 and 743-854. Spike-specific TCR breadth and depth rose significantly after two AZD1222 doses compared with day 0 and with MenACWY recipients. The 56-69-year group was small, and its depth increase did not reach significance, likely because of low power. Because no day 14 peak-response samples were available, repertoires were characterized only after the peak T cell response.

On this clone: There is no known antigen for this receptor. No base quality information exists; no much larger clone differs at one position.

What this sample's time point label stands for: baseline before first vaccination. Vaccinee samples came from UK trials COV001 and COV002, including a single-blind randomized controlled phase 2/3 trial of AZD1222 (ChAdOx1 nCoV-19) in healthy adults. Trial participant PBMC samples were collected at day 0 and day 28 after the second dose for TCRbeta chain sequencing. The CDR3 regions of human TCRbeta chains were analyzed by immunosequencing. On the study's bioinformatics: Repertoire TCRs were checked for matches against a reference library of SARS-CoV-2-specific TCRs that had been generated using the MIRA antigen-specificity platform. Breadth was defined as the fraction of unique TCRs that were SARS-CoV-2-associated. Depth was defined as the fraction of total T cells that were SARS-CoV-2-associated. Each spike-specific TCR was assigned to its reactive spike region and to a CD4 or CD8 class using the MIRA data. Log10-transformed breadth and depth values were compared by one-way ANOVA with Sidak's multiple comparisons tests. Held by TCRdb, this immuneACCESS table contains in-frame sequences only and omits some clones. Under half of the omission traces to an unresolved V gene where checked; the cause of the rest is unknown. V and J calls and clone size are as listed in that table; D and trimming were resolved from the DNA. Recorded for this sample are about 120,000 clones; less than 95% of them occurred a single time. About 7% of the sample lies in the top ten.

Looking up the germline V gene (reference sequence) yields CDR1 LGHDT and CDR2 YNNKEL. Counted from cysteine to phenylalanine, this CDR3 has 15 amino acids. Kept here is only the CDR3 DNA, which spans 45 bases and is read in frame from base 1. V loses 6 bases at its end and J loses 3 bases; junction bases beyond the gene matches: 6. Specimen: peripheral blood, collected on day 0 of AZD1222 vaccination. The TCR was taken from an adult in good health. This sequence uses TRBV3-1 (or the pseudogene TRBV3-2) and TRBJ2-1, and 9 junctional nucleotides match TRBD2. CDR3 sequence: CASSSLAGLYNEQFF. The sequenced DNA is TGTGCCAGCAGTTCCCTAGCGGGGCTCTACAATGAGCAGTTCTTC.